These 10 T cell receptor beta chains share one sample of origin, sequenced in a study of cytomegalovirus exposure and HLA in healthy donors. The study ran its PCR with 60 Vbeta and 13 Jbeta primers. Sequencing was performed with immunoSEQ multiplex PCR; in TCRdb, only in-frame clones are kept and a portion is missing. There are 150,000 to 200,000 clones in the sample; 80% to 85% occur only once, and 2.1% lies in the top ten. The sequenced sample was PBMCs. The receptors were sampled from a woman aged 18-29 years in good health and CMV-seropositive.

CDR3 sequence (DNA): TGTGCCAGCAGTTTATATCAGGGGCCCACCGGGGAGCTGTTTTTT. Its protein product is CASSLYQGPTGELFF. The V gene is TRBV27, the J gene TRBJ2-2; D might be TRBD1 (6 bases). There are 15 residues in the CDR3. V was trimmed by 1 base and J by 4 bases, leaving 10 bases between them. Germline CDR1 reads MNHEY; CDR2 reads SMNVEV (reference sequence).

This chain uses TRBV29-1 with TRBJ2-7; D is uncertain. The V end was cut by 3 bases, the J end by 6 bases, with 6 bases between. The CDR3 contains 10 residues. From germline, CDR1 is SQVTM and CDR2 ANQGSEA. The CDR3, as DNA: TGCAGCGTTGACCGAGGCGAGCAGTACGTC. It specifies CSVDRGEQYV.

This clone was found once. V usage is TRBV28 and J usage is TRBJ1-1; TRBD1 is a possible D gene (5 bases). Germline CDR1 reads MDHEN; CDR2 reads SYDVKM. The V end was cut by 1 base, the J end by 4 bases, with 13 bases between. The CDR3 totals 15 residues. As DNA, the CDR3 is TGTGCCAGCAGTTTATTCGGGGGGTCGGGCACTGAAGCTTTCTTT. Residues: CASSLFGGSGTEAFF.

The V and J genes are TRBV28 and TRBJ1-4; TRBD1 matches 8 bases. This CDR3 comprises 15 residues. The ends lost 8 bases at V and 3 bases at J; junction bases unmatched: 8. Germline V CDR1 and CDR2: MDHEN, SYDVKM. The CDR3 sequence: CASSYLDRANEKLFF. CDR3 coding DNA: TGTGCCAGCTCTTACCTGGACAGGGCTAATGAAAAACTGTTTTTT.

The chain recombines TRBV5-6 with TRBJ2-5; D perhaps matches TRBD1 (6 bases). V lost 4 bases, J lost 5 bases, and 15 bases lay in between. The CDR3 consists of 14 residues. Per the germline V gene, CDR1 is SGHDT and CDR2 is YYEEEE. CDR3 protein: CASSPITGMETQYF. The DNA for the CDR3 is TGTGCCAGCAGCCCGATTACAGGGATGGAGACCCAGTACTTC.

The V call is TRBV10-1, the J call TRBJ2-1; 10 bases align to TRBD2. V dropped 2 bases and J dropped 0; count of bases not matched to a gene: 1. The CDR3 contains 16 residues. CDR1 and CDR2 from the germline V gene are WNHNN and SYGVQD (reference sequence). CDR3 DNA: TGCGCCAGCAGTGAGAGCGGGGGGGGCTCCTACAATGAGCAGTTCTTC. This codes for CASSESGGGSYNEQFF.

J is TRBJ1-1 and V is TRBV5-1; no reliable D call. Germline loops: CDR1 SGHRS, CDR2 YFSETQ. V gave up 2 bases and J gave up 5 bases, with 4 bases separating them. The CDR3 contains 11 residues. The CDR3 is CASSFETEAFF. The CDR3 region has the DNA TGCGCCAGCAGCTTTGAGACTGAAGCTTTCTTT.

The rearrangement uses TRBV19 and TRBJ2-1, with D perhaps TRBD1 (6 bases). CDR1 and CDR2 (germline): LNHDA, SQIVND (reference sequence). CDR3 length equals 14 residues. Trimming removed 4 bases from V and 7 bases from J, with 14 bases in between. CDR3 DNA: TGTGCCAGTAGTACCCTTTGGACAGATAATGAGCAGTTCTTC. Translation: CASSTLWTDNEQFF. Variable domain in full (rest from reference TRBV19 and TRBJ2-1): DGGITQSPKYLFRKEGQNVTLSCEQNLNHDAMYWYRQDPGQGLRLIYYSQIVNDFQKGDIAEGYSVSREKKESFPLTVTSAQKNPTAFYLCASSTLWTDNEQFFGPGTRLTVL.

J is TRBJ1-1 and V is TRBV11-2, with D maybe TRBD1 (6 bases). The CDR3 consists of 15 residues. The germline gives CDR1 SGHAT, CDR2 FQNNGV. Trimming removed 5 bases at V and 0 bases at J, with 13 bases between. The CDR3 DNA is TGTGCCAGCAGCCCGCTTCGGACAGTGAACACTGAAGCTTTCTTT. Its protein is CASSPLRTVNTEAFF.

This clone was observed once. V gene TRBV7-9 combines with J gene TRBJ1-5; D call uncertain. The CDR3 extends over 15 amino acids. V was clipped by 5 bases and J by 7 bases, with 18 bases between them. CDR1 and CDR2 from the germline V gene are SEHNR and FQNEAQ (reference sequence). The CDR3 loop is CASSPGEGRYQPQHF. Here the CDR3 DNA reads TGTGCCAGCAGCCCCGGGGAGGGAAGGTACCAGCCCCAGCATTTT. The full variable domain, rest sourced from reference TRBV7-9 and TRBJ1-5, is DTGVSQNPRHKITKRGQNVTFRCDPISEHNRLYWYRQTLGQGPEFLTYFQNEAQLEKSRLLSDRFSAERPKGSFSTLEIQRTEQGDSAMYLCASSPGEGRYQPQHFGDGTRLSIL.